This TCR beta chain was sequenced for a study of shared clonotypes between healthy human individuals. The study drew its donors from healthy HIV-negative adults without recent acute infections or vaccinations. Study conclusions and caveats: The study found lower generation probabilities in non-shared clonotypes than in those shared by all four donors.

Worth noting for this clone: No antigen is known for it.

Only in-frame clones appear in the TCRdb table, and some are missing; sequencing was by immunoSEQ multiplex PCR. This sample has some 2.1 million clones, with 85% to 95% found just once. The sequenced sample consisted of naive CD4+ T cells sorted from blood. Subset given: CD45RA+ positively selected. The TCR sequence derives from a man aged 18 to 29 in good health.

CDR3 DNA: TGTGCCAGTAGTATTTTCTCCGGTCGGGACGTTAATCAGCCCCAGCATTTT. The encoded protein is CASSIFSGRDVNQPQHF. The rearrangement links TRBV19 to TRBJ1-5; D is possibly TRBD1 (5 bases). The CDR3 spans 17 residues. Germline CDR1 LNHDA, CDR2 SQIVND (reference sequence). Trimming shortened V by 3 bases and J by 4 bases, and 19 bases separated the two germline ends.